This T cell receptor beta chain is drawn from a study of T cell responses to AZD1222 COVID-19 vaccine. Study findings and constraints: Donors were largely white British and mainly female; clonal diversity was possibly underestimated. All repertoire sampling was performed exclusively after the peak T cell response.

Method: immunoSEQ multiplex PCR; TCRdb's copy keeps in-frame clones and lacks some. Of more than 70,000 clones listed, 85% to 90% are singletons. With respect to this clone: Its antigen is not known. At the DNA level, this CDR3 is encoded by other sequences in the same sample as well.

Both about-4-week and about-12-week second-dose recipients were combined. This TCR was sampled from an adult who received the AZD1222 COVID-19 vaccine. Material: peripheral blood, obtained 28 days after the second AZD1222 dose.

The CDR3 region has the DNA TGTGCCAGCAGGCAGAACACTGAAGCTTTCTTT. Residues: CASRQNTEAFF. The chain links TRBV6-5 to TRBJ1-1; D is uncertain. This CDR3 has 11 amino acids. V lost 6 bases and J lost 1, with 3 bases in between. Per the germline V gene, CDR1 is MNHEY and CDR2 is SVGAGI.